Sequencing of this T cell receptor (beta chain) was carried out in a study of cytomegalovirus exposure and HLA in healthy donors. The PCR contained 60 Vbeta and 13 Jbeta primers. Assay used: immunoSEQ multiplex PCR; TCRdb lists only in-frame clones, some missing. The sample lists 100,000 or so clones, 70% seen once, with approximately 11% in the top ten. Findings and caveats of the study: Donor immune exposure was known only as CMV serostatus. Later analysis indicated greater clonal expansion among HLA-associated TCR beta chains than among equally common other chains.

Notes on this clone: Its matching antigen is unknown.

The sequenced sample consisted of PBMCs. The clonotype comes from a man aged 35 to 55 in good health and CMV-seropositive.

CDR3 DNA: TGTGCCAGCTCACCAAACAGGGGCCAAGAGACCCAGTACTTC. Translation gives CASSPNRGQETQYF. The chain has TRBV18 and TRBJ2-5; 7 bases line up with TRBD1. Germline-derived CDR1 and CDR2 are KGHSH and LQKENI. The CDR3 spans 14 residues. Losses at the gene ends were 2 bases for V and 1 base for J; bases not matched to a gene: 1. Using reference TRBV18 and TRBJ2-5 for the parts outside the CDR3, the full variable domain is NAGVMQNPRHLVRRRGQEARLRCSPMKGHSHVYWYRQLPEEGLKFMVYLQKENIIDESGMPKERFSAEFPKEGPSILRIQQVVRGDSAAYFCASSPNRGQETQYFGPGTRLLVL.